This TCR beta chain was obtained from a study of blood T cell repertoires in COVID-19. Study context: Sites in the United States, Italy and Spain provided acute and convalescent COVID-19 samples. The cDNA or gDNA used as material had been derived from T cells, B-cell-depleted T cells, or PBMCs.

CDR1 is SGDLS, CDR2 YYNGEE, per germline. The CDR3 covers 17 residues. J was trimmed by 4 bases and V by 3 bases; bases with no gene match: 14. In the authors' methods: Amplification with reference gene primers provided the estimates of nucleated cell counts. Data came from immunoSEQ multiplex PCR; TCRdb stores just in-frame clones and leaves some out. V and J calls plus clone size are reproduced from that table; the DNA served to infer D and trimming. The sample shows about 130,000 clones, about 81% of them seen only once. Followed longitudinally, the Seattle patients had been enrolled during active infection.

This chain uses TRBV9 with TRBJ2-5, with 8 bases aligning to TRBD1. The sequenced sample was peripheral blood. The receptor's source is a man younger than 45 with COVID-19, enrolled during active disease. The CDR3: CASSASGGQGRLETQYF. CDR3 in DNA: TGTGCCAGCAGCGCTAGTGGAGGACAGGGACGATTAGAGACCCAGTACTTC.